This T cell receptor beta chain was recovered during a study of T cells in Graves' hyperthyroidism and ophthalmopathy. Study-wide findings and caveats: Blood also carried most thyroid clonotypes expanded above 0.001.

There are many counts of this clonotype. Its antigen remains unidentified. The CDR3 runs to 16 residues. V shed 4 bases and J shed 3 bases, with 16 bases lying between them. Germline V gives CDR1 SGHRS, CDR2 YFSETQ. For ophthalmopathy patients, the Clinical Activity Score was at least 3 and the NOSPECS grade at least 4; duration was under 3 months. Lactation, pregnancy, other autoimmune disease or uncontrolled infection led to exclusion of patients. Authors of the study amplified TCR beta CDR3 regions from RNA transcripts. Primed by the HTBI set, a first-round RT-PCR was run on the TCR CDR3. TCRdb reanalysed the multiplex PCR reads using MiXCR and keeps one entry per CDR3 protein. In the table there are more than 300,000 distinct CDR3 sequences, approximately 17% of which are singletons.

The source material was blood. V usage is TRBV5-1 and J usage is TRBJ2-2; D not resolved. The receptor's source is a man between 18 and 29 years old with Graves' ophthalmopathy. This CDR3 reads CASSNGVSADTGELFF. The CDR3 coding sequence is TGCGCCAGCAGCAATGGAGTATCCGCCGACACCGGGGAGCTGTTTTTT.